This entry features one T cell receptor beta chain sequence. The source of the sample is a study of blood T cell repertoires in COVID-19. The overall study: Samples representing acute and convalescent COVID-19 were sourced from the United States, Italy and Spain. The analysed material was cDNA or gDNA that came from T cells, B-cell-depleted T cells, or PBMCs.

As originally analysed: Estimation of nucleated cell counts relied on the amplification of reference gene primers. The assay was immunoSEQ multiplex PCR, and TCRdb's table has in-frame clones only and misses some. V and J calls plus clone size are reproduced from that table; the DNA served to infer D and trimming. The table has tens of thousands of clones, 76% seen once. What was sequenced was peripheral blood. This sequence originates from a man between 65 and 85 years old with active or convalescent COVID-19.

The CDR3 loop reads CASSLGTSRTTDTQYF. DNA for the CDR3: TGTGCCAGCAGCTTAGGGACTAGCAGAACCACAGATACGCAGTATTTT. V is TRBV11-2 and J is TRBJ2-3, with 8 bases that match TRBD2. V trimming: 1 base; J trimming: 2 bases; junction bases outside the gene matches: 5. The germline V gene has CDR1 SGHAT and CDR2 FQNNGV. The length of the CDR3 is 16 residues.